What follows describes a single T cell receptor beta chain. This entry is derived from a study of blood T cell repertoires in COVID-19. Study-level background: Material from acute and convalescent COVID-19 was sourced from the United States, Italy and Spain.

The CDR3 covers 15 residues. Unmatched junction bases numbered 4, after V lost 0 bases and J lost 9 bases. Germline loops: CDR1 MNHEY, CDR2 SVGAGI. Only in-frame clones appear in the TCRdb table, and some are missing; sequencing was by immunoSEQ multiplex PCR. In the table there are around 68,000 clones, roughly 91% of which are singletons. The receptor was derived from a human donor in a cohort sampled during active COVID-19. V and J are TRBV6-5 and TRBJ1-4; 10 nucleotides agree with TRBD1. The sample was peripheral blood. The CDR3 reads CASSYSGTGVQKLFF. CDR3 nucleotides: TGTGCCAGCAGTTACTCGGGGACAGGGGTGCAAAAACTGTTTTTT.